The 16 T cell receptor beta chains presented below share a single source sample, sequenced in a study of T cells in Graves' hyperthyroidism and ophthalmopathy. Researchers amplified the TCR beta CDR3 regions from RNA transcripts. Carried out on the TCR CDR3, a first-round RT-PCR used the HTBI primer set. Using its own MiXCR run on the multiplex PCR reads, TCRdb lists one record per CDR3 protein. The sample has roughly 740,000 distinct CDR3 sequences, 15% to 20% seen once. Sequencing input: blood. These receptor sequences come from a man between 18 and 29 years old with Graves' hyperthyroidism.

This clonotype came up many times. V usage is TRBV9 and J usage is TRBJ2-7, with D tentatively TRBD2 (6 bases). The germline CDR1 and CDR2 sequences are SGDLS and YYNGEE. This CDR3 region has 14 residues. V dropped 4 bases and J dropped 3 bases, with 14 bases sitting between them. In DNA, the CDR3 is TGTGCCAGCAGCCCCGCCGGTAGCGGCTACGAGCAGTACTTC. This sequence encodes CASSPAGSGYEQYF. Supplemented by reference TRBV9 and TRBJ2-7, the full variable domain reads DSGVTQTPKHLITATGQRVTLRCSPRSGDLSVYWYQQSLDQGLQFLIQYYNGEERAKGNILERFSAQQFPDLHSELNLSSLELGDSALYFCASSPAGSGYEQYFGPGTRLTVT.

At least ten counts were recorded for this clonotype. The genes are TRBV7-6 and TRBJ1-2; tentative D call: TRBD1 (6 bases). The CDR3 extends over 12 amino acids. The germline V gene encodes CDR1 SGHVS and CDR2 FNYEAQ. The germline V and J ends were trimmed by 4 bases and 8 bases, with 11 bases remaining between them. The CDR3 DNA reads TGTGCCAGCAGCTGGACAGTTTGCGGCTACACCTTC. This codes for CASSWTVCGYTF.

This clonotype was detected a few times. The chain carries TRBV7-9 and TRBJ2-7; D remains unclear. The CDR3 length is 15 residues. The V gene lost 3 bases and the J gene lost 5 bases, with 17 bases spanning the gap. The V gene's germline CDR1 is SEHNR and CDR2 FQNEAQ (reference sequence). CDR3 amino acids: CASSFMGRGSHEQYF. The CDR3 DNA sequence: TGTGCCAGCAGCTTTATGGGTCGTGGGTCTCACGAGCAGTACTTC. Full variable domain (outside the CDR3, taken from reference TRBV7-9 and TRBJ2-7): DTGVSQNPRHKITKRGQNVTFRCDPISEHNRLYWYRQTLGQGPEFLTYFQNEAQLEKSRLLSDRFSAERPKGSFSTLEIQRTEQGDSAMYLCASSFMGRGSHEQYFGPGTRLTVT.

This clonotype turned up a few times. The CDR3 loop is CASSQRSGTGWEQFF. Written as DNA, the CDR3 is TGCGCCAGCAGCCAAAGGTCCGGGACAGGTTGGGAGCAGTTCTTC. This chain uses TRBV4-1 with TRBJ2-1; 8 bases align to TRBD1. The CDR3 has 15 residues. Germline V CDR1 and CDR2: MGHRA, YSYEKL. Germline trimming cut 2 bases from V and 10 bases from J; bases unmatched to any gene: 10.

This rearrangement joins TRBV4-3 to TRBJ2-7, with D perhaps matching TRBD2 (6 bases). This CDR3 comprises 16 residues. V was pared by 4 bases and J by 4 bases, with 20 bases between. CDR1 is LGHNA, CDR2 YSLEER, per germline. In DNA form, the CDR3 reads TGCGCCAGCAGCCCAACATTGCGCGGGGCCCCTTACGAGCAGTACTTC. Amino acids: CASSPTLRGAPYEQYF.

J is TRBJ2-7 and V is TRBV29-1; 8 nucleotides match TRBD1. This CDR3 comprises 15 residues. Per germline, CDR1 SQVTM and CDR2 ANQGSEA. V dropped 1 base and J dropped 3; count of bases not matched to a gene: 8. CDR3 sequence reads: CSVEGLQGGIYEQYF. CDR3 nucleotides: TGCAGCGTTGAAGGGCTACAGGGGGGAATCTACGAGCAGTACTTC.

This clonotype was seen a handful of times. A read error may account for a junction end that differs from germline. V is TRBV19 and J is TRBJ2-1; D remains unclear. The CDR3 has 13 amino acids. The germline gives CDR1 LNHDA, CDR2 SQIVND (reference sequence). DNA of the CDR3: TGTGCCAGCAGTATTGGCTCCTACAATGAGCAGTTCTTC. Protein sequence: CASSIGSYNEQFF.

V and J are TRBV4-1 and TRBJ2-5, with D unresolved. V gave up 5 bases and J gave up 5 bases, with 21 bases separating them. Germline loops: CDR1 MGHRA, CDR2 YSYEKL. The CDR3 spans 16 residues. The CDR3 sequence: CASSSRLRGSRETQYF. In DNA, the CDR3 is TGCGCCAGCAGCTCACGCCTCCGCGGAAGCCGGGAGACCCAGTACTTC.

The table lists this clonotype with a few counts. V is TRBV4-3 and J is TRBJ2-7, with 11 bases lining up with TRBD2. Per germline, CDR1 LGHNA and CDR2 YSLEER. The CDR3 totals 15 residues. With V trimmed by 1 base and J by 5 bases, 4 bases remained unmatched. The CDR3 nucleotides read TGCGCCAGCAGCCAAGTACTAGCGGGAGACCACGAGCAGTACTTC. Translated, it gives CASSQVLAGDHEQYF.

The CDR3 nucleotides are TGTGCCAGCAGCTTAGTCATCGGCAGGGGGGACACCGGGGAGCTGTTTTTT. This encodes CASSLVIGRGDTGELFF. The V and J genes are TRBV7-9 and TRBJ2-2, with a possible D match to TRBD1 (7 bases). The germline V gene encodes CDR1 SEHNR and CDR2 FQNEAQ (reference sequence). The length of the CDR3 is 17 residues. Deletions cut 1 base from V and 3 bases from J, with 15 bases between.

This clonotype showed up just a few times. The chain links TRBV6-1 to TRBJ2-7; 10 bases are shared with TRBD1. The ends lost 5 bases at V and 5 bases at J; junction bases unmatched: 6. Germline V gene data show CDR1 as MNHNS and CDR2 as SASEGT. CDR3 length equals 14 residues. The CDR3 sequence: CASSSPGTGDEQYF. In DNA, the CDR3 is TGTGCCAGCAGTTCGCCCGGGACAGGGGACGAGCAGTACTTC.

This clonotype was observed a handful of times. The chain links TRBV3-1 to TRBJ2-7; 13 nucleotides line up with TRBD2. Germline-derived CDR1 and CDR2 are LGHDT and YNNKEL (reference sequence). CDR3 length equals 15 residues. The J segment lost 4 bases and the V segment lost 6 bases, leaving 6 bases of the junction unmatched. DNA of the CDR3: TGTGCCAGCAGTCGCCGACTAGCGGGAGGTTACGAGCAGTACTTC. The encoded protein is CASSRRLAGGYEQYF.

This clonotype was counted ten times or more. V and J are TRBV11-2 and TRBJ2-7, with a possible D match to TRBD1 (6 bases). The CDR3 runs 14 residues. Looked up from germline, CDR1 is SGHAT and CDR2 is FQNNGV. V dropped 5 bases and J dropped 1 base, with 12 bases sitting between them. The CDR3 DNA follows: TGTGCCAGCAGCATTATAGGGGGATCCTACGAGCAGTACTTC. Protein product: CASSIIGGSYEQYF.

This clonotype showed up many times. The rearrangement joins TRBV2 to TRBJ2-1; D remains ambiguous. The CDR3 covers 16 residues. Per the germline V gene, CDR1 is SNHLY and CDR2 is FYNNEI. Trimming took off 2 bases at V and 3 bases at J, with 14 bases between the two ends. The CDR3 DNA reads TGTGCCAGCAGTGAAACTACCATGCTTATCTACAATGAGCAGTTCTTC. Protein: CASSETTMLIYNEQFF.

This chain links TRBV20-1 with TRBJ2-3, with TRBD2 matching 8 bases. Germline values: CDR1 DFQATT, CDR2 SNEGSKA (reference sequence). The CDR3 is 15 residues long. V was clipped by 6 bases and J by 2 bases; unmatched bases: 10. The CDR3, as DNA: TGCAGTGCGGGTGGGGCGGGAGGCACCACAGATACGCAGTATTTT. This gives the protein CSAGGAGGTTDTQYF.

The genes are TRBV12-3 or TRBV12-4 and TRBJ1-2, with D unresolved. This CDR3 comprises 15 residues. V was clipped by 5 bases and J by 7 bases, with 20 bases between them. CDR3 DNA sequence: TGTGCCAGCAGTCCTACCAGTACCTACTTGGCTGGCTACACCTTC. Translating gives CASSPTSTYLAGYTF.